The entry that follows covers one T cell receptor beta chain sequence. The antigen is unknown. The entry originates in a study of shared clonotypes between healthy human individuals. It was at deep level that the assay was run. Assay used: immunoSEQ multiplex PCR; TCRdb lists only in-frame clones, some missing. Of under 200,000 clones in the sample, roughly 91% were seen once. Study results and limitations: Among non-shared clonotypes, generation probabilities were lower than among those shared by all four donors. Some naive CD4 clonotypes, around 5%, turned up in common across a handful of donors.

V trimming: 7 bases; J trimming: 0 bases; junction bases outside the gene matches: 8. The V gene's germline CDR1 is SNHLY and CDR2 FYNNEI. There are 15 residues in the CDR3. The chain uses TRBV2 and TRBJ1-1, with 7 bases that match TRBD1. The sequence came from a woman in her 30s in good health. Sequenced input: naive CD4+ T cells sorted from blood. Indicated subset: CD45RA+ positively selected. The CDR3 loop is CASTGQPIMNTEAFF. CDR3 nucleotides: TGTGCCAGCACGGGACAGCCGATAATGAACACTGAAGCTTTCTTT.